Listed below are T cell receptor beta chains from one sample, sequenced in a study of T cell changes during pregnancy in multiple sclerosis. Data came from immunoSEQ multiplex PCR; TCRdb stores just in-frame clones and leaves some out. The table lists some 59,000 clones, 90% of them singletons. The input for sequencing was peripheral blood, taken in the third trimester of pregnancy. The receptors stem from a female donor in good health, enrolled as a control in a pregnancy study. CDR3s include the opening cysteine and the closing phenylalanine or tryptophan. The order of the fields is clone size, D gene, J gene, V gene, CDR3 protein, CDR3 DNA. A D gene is named only where the DNA matches it firmly. The size field is filled for only some rows; it gives once, few, many or a size class.

>.|TRBD2|TRBJ2-5|TRBV4-1
CASSQDLAGGPKTQYF
TGCGCCAGCAGCCAAGATCTAGCGGGGGGGCCAAAGACCCAGTACTTC
>.|TRBD1|TRBJ1-2|TRBV2
CASSFDRALFPNYGYTF
TGTGCCAGCAGTTTTGACAGGGCCCTATTTCCCAACTATGGCTACACCTTC
>.|TRBD1|TRBJ2-6|TRBV11-2
CASSLVGTGRLGANVLTF
TGTGCCAGCAGCTTAGTTGGGACAGGGCGACTGGGGGCCAACGTCCTGACTTTC
>.|.|TRBJ1-5|TRBV27
CASNPYNQPQHF
TGTGCCAGCAACCCCTACAATCAGCCCCAGCATTTT
>.|TRBD2|TRBJ2-1|TRBV5-1
CASSSASGGEQFF
TGCGCCAGCAGCTCCGCTAGCGGAGGTGAGCAGTTCTTC
>.|.|TRBJ2-2|TRBV2
CASKGGPDTGELFF
TGTGCCAGCAAGGGGGGGCCGGACACCGGGGAGCTGTTTTTT
>.|TRBD2|TRBJ2-3|TRBV10-3
CAISAGLAVYTDTQYF
TGTGCCATCAGTGCTGGGCTAGCGGTTTACACAGATACGCAGTATTTT
>.|TRBD1|TRBJ1-2|TRBV7-2
CASSSDLDRGWYGYTF
TGTGCCAGCAGCTCCGACTTAGACAGGGGGTGGTATGGCTACACCTTC
>.|TRBD1|TRBJ1-2|TRBV5-1
CASSPTDREGGYTF
TGCGCCAGCAGCCCTACGGACAGGGAGGGTGGCTACACCTTC
>.|TRBD1|TRBJ1-6|TRBV4-3
CASSQGSGTGGLKFTLHF
TGCGCCAGCAGCCAGGGCTCCGGGACAGGGGGGCTGAAATTCACCCTCCACTTT
>.|TRBD2|TRBJ2-7|TRBV5-5
CASSFGGLAGFYEQYF
TGTGCCAGCAGCTTCGGAGGACTAGCGGGGTTCTACGAGCAGTACTTC
>.|.|TRBJ1-4|TRBV11-2
CASSPDGGWEKLFF
TGTGCCAGCAGCCCGGACGGGGGGTGGGAAAAACTGTTTTTT
>.|.|TRBJ1-1|TRBV29-1
CSVERGTTEAFF
TGCAGCGTTGAAAGGGGAACCACTGAAGCTTTCTTT
>.|.|TRBJ1-6|TRBV5-6
CASSPGQNYNSPLHF
TGTGCCAGCAGCCCCGGACAGAACTATAATTCACCCCTCCACTTT
>.|.|TRBJ1-5|TRBV5-8
CASSGYRDTDSNQPQHF
TGTGCCAGCAGCGGGTACAGGGACACGGACAGCAATCAGCCCCAGCATTTT
>.|.|TRBJ2-1|TRBV12-5
CASADDRLREQFF
TGTGCTAGTGCCGATGACCGACTACGGGAGCAGTTCTTC
>.|.|TRBJ2-3|TRBV11-2
CASSFGASASSDTQYF
TGTGCCAGCAGCTTCGGTGCTAGCGCTTCGTCAGATACGCAGTATTTT
>once|.|TRBJ2-7|TRBV15
CATSRDKLEFYEQYF
TGTGCCACCAGCAGAGATAAGTTAGAATTCTACGAGCAGTACTTC
>.|TRBD1|TRBJ1-2|TRBV2
CASREETGQGYTF
TGTGCCAGCAGGGAAGAGACAGGGCAAGGCTACACCTTC
>.|.|TRBJ2-7|TRBV30
CAWSLIAPFYEQYF
TGTGCCTGGAGTTTGATAGCGCCATTCTACGAGCAGTACTTC
>few|.|TRBJ1-1|TRBV29-1
CSVHRVLENTEAFF
TGCAGCGTTCACAGGGTCTTGGAGAACACTGAAGCTTTCTTT
>.|.|TRBJ1-6|TRBV5-6
CASSFFTDDNDSPLHF
TGTGCCAGCAGCTTTTTTACTGATGACAATGATTCACCCCTCCACTTT
>.|TRBD2|TRBJ2-1|TRBV7-2
CASSPTSGGAIEQFF
TGTGCCAGCAGTCCAACTAGCGGGGGGGCCATTGAGCAGTTCTTC